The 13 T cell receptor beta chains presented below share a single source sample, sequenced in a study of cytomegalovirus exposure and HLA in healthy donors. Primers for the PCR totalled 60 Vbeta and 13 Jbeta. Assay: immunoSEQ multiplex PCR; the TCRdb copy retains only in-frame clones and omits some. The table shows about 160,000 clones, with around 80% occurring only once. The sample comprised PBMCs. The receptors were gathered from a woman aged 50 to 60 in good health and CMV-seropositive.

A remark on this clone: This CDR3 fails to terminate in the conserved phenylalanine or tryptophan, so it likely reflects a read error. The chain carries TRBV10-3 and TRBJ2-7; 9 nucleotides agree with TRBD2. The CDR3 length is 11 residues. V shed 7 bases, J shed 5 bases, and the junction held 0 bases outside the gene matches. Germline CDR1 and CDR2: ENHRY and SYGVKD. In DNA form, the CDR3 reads TGTGCCATCACTAGCGGGAACGAGCAGTACCTC. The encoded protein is CAITSGNEQYL.

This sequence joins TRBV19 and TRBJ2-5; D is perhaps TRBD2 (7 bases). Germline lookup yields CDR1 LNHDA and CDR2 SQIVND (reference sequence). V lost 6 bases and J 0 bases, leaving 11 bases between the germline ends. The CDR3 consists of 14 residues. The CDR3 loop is CASRGEGDQETQYF. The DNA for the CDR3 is TGTGCCAGTAGAGGGGAGGGGGACCAAGAGACCCAGTACTTC.

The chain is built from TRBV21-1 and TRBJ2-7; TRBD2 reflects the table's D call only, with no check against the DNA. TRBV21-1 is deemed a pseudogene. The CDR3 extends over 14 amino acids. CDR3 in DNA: TGTGCCAGCAGCCATAGCGGGAGGCAAGACGAGCAGTACTTC. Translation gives CASSHSGRQDEQYF.

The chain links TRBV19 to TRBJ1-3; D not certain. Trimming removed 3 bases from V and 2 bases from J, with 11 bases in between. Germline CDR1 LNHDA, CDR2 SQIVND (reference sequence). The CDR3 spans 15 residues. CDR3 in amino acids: CASSIPGDPGNTIYF. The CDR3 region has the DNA TGTGCCAGTAGTATCCCCGGGGATCCTGGAAACACCATATATTTT. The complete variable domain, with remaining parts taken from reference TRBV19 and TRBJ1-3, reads DGGITQSPKYLFRKEGQNVTLSCEQNLNHDAMYWYRQDPGQGLRLIYYSQIVNDFQKGDIAEGYSVSREKKESFPLTVTSAQKNPTAFYLCASSIPGDPGNTIYFGEGSWLTVV.

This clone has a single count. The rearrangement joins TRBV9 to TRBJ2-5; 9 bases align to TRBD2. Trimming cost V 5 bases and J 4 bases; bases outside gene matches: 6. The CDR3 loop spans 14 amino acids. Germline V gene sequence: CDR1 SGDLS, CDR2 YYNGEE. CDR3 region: CASSAAGGRETQYF. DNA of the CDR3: TGTGCCAGCAGTGCGGCGGGAGGGCGAGAGACCCAGTACTTC.

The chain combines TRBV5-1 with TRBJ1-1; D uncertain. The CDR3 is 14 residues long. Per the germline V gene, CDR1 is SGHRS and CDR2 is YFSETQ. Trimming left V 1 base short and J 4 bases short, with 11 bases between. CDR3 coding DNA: TGCGCCAGCAGCTTGCAAAGGGCGGGCACTGAAGCTTTCTTT. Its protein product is CASSLQRAGTEAFF.

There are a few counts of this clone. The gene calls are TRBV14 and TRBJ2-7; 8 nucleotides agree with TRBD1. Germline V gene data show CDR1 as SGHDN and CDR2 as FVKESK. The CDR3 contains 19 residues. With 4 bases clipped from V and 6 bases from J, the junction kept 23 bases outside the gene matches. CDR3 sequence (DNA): TGTGCCAGCAGCCCACGACAGGGGACTTGGTCTCTCGCCCCTCTCGAGCAGTACTTC. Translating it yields CASSPRQGTWSLAPLEQYF. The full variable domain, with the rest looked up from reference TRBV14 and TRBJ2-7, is EAGVTQFPSHSVIEKGQTVTLRCDPISGHDNLYWYRRVMGKEIKFLLHFVKESKQDESGMPNNRFLAERTGGTYSTLKVQPAELEDSGVYFCASSPRQGTWSLAPLEQYFGPGTRLTVT.

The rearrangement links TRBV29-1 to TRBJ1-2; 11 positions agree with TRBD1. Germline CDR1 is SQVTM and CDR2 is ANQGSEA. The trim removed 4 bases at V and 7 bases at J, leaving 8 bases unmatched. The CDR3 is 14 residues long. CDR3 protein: CSVAGGQGALGYTF. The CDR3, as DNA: TGCAGCGTTGCTGGCGGACAGGGGGCGCTTGGCTACACCTTC.

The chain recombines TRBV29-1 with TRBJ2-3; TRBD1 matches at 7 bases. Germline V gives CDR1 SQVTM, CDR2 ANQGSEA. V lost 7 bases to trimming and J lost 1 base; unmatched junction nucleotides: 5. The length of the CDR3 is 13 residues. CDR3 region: CSGRDSGTDTQYF. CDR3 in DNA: TGCAGCGGCCGGGACAGCGGCACAGATACGCAGTATTTT.

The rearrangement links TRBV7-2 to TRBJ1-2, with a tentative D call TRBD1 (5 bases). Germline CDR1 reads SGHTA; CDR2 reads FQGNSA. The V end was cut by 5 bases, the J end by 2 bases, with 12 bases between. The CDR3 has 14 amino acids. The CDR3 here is CASSASTDNYGYTF. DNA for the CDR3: TGTGCCAGCAGCGCCTCGACAGACAACTATGGCTACACCTTC.

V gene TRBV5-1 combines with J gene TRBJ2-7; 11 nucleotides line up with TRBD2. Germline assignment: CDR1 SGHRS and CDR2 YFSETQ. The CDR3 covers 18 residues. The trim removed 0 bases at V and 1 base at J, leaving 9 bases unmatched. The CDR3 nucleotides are TGCGCCAGCAGCTTGGGATATCCGGGACTAGCGGATTCCTACGAGCAGTACTTC. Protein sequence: CASSLGYPGLADSYEQYF.

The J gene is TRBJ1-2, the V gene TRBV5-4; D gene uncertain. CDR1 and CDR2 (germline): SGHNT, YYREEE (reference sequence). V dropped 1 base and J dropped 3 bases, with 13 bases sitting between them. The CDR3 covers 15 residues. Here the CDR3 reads CASSLNSQADYGYTF. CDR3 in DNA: TGTGCCAGCAGCTTGAACTCTCAGGCCGACTATGGCTACACCTTC.

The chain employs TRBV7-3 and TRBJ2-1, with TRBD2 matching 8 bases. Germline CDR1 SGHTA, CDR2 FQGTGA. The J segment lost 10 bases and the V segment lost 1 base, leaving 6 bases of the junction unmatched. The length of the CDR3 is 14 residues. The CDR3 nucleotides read TGTGCCAGCAGCTTAAGGGGGACTAGTGACGAGCAGTTCTTC. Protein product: CASSLRGTSDEQFF.